This T cell receptor beta chain came from a study of OX40 agonist ivuxolimab in advanced cancers. Overall study context: People who had prior anti-PD-1, anti-PD-L1 or anti-CTLA-4 therapy could take part, and under 45% had some. Three patients, one with hepatocellular carcinoma and two with cutaneous melanoma, responded partially.

Produced via immunoSEQ multiplex PCR; TCRdb's table is partial and in-frame only. The top ten clones hold about 4% of a sample with some 90,000 clones, more than 75% of them seen once. Excluded were patients having autoimmune disease history or systemic immunosuppression. The TCR sequence derives from an adult with an advanced solid tumor such as melanoma, head and neck, liver or kidney cancer. This sample comprised CD4+ or CD8+ T cells sorted from blood, obtained in a trial of the OX40 agonist ivuxolimab.

The CDR3 protein is CASTKGASGETQYF. CDR3 nucleotides: TGTGCCAGCACCAAAGGGGCGTCGGGGGAGACCCAGTACTTC. The chain employs TRBV6-1 and TRBJ2-5, with D perhaps given as TRBD1 or TRBD2 (5 bases each). The V gene lost 7 bases and the J gene lost 5 bases, with 17 bases spanning the gap. CDR1 and CDR2 (germline): MNHNS, SASEGT. The length of the CDR3 is 14 residues.